This T cell receptor beta chain derives from a study of blood T cells in healthy people across ages. Study overall: Template switching retrieved approximately one barcoded beta molecule for each two T cells.

CDR1 and CDR2 (germline): KGHDR, SFDVKD. The J segment lost 5 bases and the V segment lost 5 bases, leaving 11 bases of the junction unmatched. The CDR3 consists of 16 residues. A word on this clonotype: Its target is unknown.

Combining a sample-barcoded 5' primer with a J-beta primer mix, a second PCR ran for 7 to 11 cycles. Each cDNA was tagged by a template-switch adaptor containing 12 random nucleotides. TCRdb fed the 5' RACE reads into MiXCR, producing one record per CDR3 protein. The sample carries about 570,000 distinct CDR3 sequences, 27% recorded once. Broader study findings: Strong correlation linked observed beta diversity and percent naive T cells. Greater diversity and more naive CD4+ cells were seen in long-lived donors than in aged donors.

Sequencing used blood. This chain links TRBV24-1 with TRBJ1-1, with 9 bases lining up with TRBD1. This receptor was identified in a woman in her 70s in good health. The CDR3 bases are TGTGCCACCAGTGGTCCTACGACAGGGGGTGAAACTGAAGCTTTCTTT. Translated: CATSGPTTGGETEAFF.